This T cell receptor (beta chain) was sequenced for a study of T cells in localized non-small cell lung cancer. Assay used: immunoSEQ multiplex PCR; TCRdb lists only in-frame clones, some missing. The sample has 15,000 to 20,000 clones, about 90% seen once; the top ten hold about 1.1%. CDR3 length: 12 residues. Germline values: CDR1 MDHEN, CDR2 SYDVKM. Trimming left V 3 bases short and J 8 bases short, with 8 bases between. This clonotype was obtained from a woman between 40 and 69 years old with stage III lung adenocarcinoma. The gene calls are TRBV28 and TRBJ2-1; D perhaps matches TRBD1 (6 bases). The material sequenced was peripheral blood mononuclear cells, taken before any cancer treatment. CDR3 region: CASSFPGDEQFF. CDR3 DNA sequence: TGTGCCAGCAGTTTCCCAGGGGATGAGCAGTTCTTC.